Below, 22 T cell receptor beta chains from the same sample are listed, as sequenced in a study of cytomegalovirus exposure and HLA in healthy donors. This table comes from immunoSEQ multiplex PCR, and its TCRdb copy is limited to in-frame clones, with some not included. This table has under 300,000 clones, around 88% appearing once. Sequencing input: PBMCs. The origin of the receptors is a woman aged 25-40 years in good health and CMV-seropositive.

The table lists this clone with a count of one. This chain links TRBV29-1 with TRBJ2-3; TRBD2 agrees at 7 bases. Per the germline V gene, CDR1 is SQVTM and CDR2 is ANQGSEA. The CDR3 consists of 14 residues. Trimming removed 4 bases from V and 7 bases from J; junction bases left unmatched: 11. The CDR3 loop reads CSVAASGILYTQYF. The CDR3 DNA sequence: TGCAGCGTTGCGGCTAGCGGTATTTTATATACGCAGTATTTT.

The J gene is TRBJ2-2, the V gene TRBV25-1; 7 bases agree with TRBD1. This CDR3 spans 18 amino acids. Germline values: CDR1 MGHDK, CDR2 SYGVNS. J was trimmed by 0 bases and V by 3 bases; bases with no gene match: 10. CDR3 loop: CASSDPTGKAANTGELFF. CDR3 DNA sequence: TGTGCCAGCAGTGACCCGACAGGGAAGGCGGCGAACACCGGGGAGCTGTTTTTT.

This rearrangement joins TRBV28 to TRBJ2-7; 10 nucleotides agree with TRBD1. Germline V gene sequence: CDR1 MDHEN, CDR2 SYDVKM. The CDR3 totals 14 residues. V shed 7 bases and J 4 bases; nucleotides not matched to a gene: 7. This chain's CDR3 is CASIWTGGSYEQYF. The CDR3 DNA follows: TGTGCCAGCATCTGGACAGGGGGGTCGTACGAGCAGTACTTC.

As DNA, the CDR3 is TGTGCCAGCAGTGACTCGAAACCCGGCCCCGGGAATGAGCAGTTCTTC. This codes for CASSDSKPGPGNEQFF. V usage is TRBV6-4 and J usage is TRBJ2-1; no clear D gene. V lost 0 bases, J lost 7 bases, and 16 bases lay in between. The CDR3 spans 16 residues. Germline CDR1 is MRHNA and CDR2 is SNTAGT.

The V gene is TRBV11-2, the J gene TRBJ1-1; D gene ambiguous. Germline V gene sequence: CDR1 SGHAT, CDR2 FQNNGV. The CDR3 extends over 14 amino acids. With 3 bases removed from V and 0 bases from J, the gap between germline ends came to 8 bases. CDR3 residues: CASSFGGMNTEAFF. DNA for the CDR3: TGTGCCAGCAGCTTTGGCGGAATGAACACTGAAGCTTTCTTT.

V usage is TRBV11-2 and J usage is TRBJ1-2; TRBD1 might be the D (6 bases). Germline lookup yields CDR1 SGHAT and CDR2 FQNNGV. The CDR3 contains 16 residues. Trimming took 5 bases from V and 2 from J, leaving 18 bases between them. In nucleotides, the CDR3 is TGTGCCAGCAGCACCGACCCCCAGGGGCTGAACTATGGCTACACCTTC. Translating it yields CASSTDPQGLNYGYTF.

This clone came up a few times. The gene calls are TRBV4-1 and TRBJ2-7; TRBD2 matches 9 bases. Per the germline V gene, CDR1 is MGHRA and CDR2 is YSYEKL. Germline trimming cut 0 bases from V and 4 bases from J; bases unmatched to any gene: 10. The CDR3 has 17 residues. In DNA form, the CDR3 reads TGCGCCAGCAGCCAAGAGCGGGAGGGCCGGCCCCTTTACGAGCAGTACTTC. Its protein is CASSQEREGRPLYEQYF.

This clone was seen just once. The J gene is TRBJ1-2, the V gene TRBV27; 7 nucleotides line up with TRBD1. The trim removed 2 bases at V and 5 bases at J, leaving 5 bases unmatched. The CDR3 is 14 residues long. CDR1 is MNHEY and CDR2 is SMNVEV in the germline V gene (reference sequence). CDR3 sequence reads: CASSLDRALYGYTF. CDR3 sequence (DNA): TGTGCCAGCAGTTTAGACAGGGCCCTATATGGCTACACCTTC.

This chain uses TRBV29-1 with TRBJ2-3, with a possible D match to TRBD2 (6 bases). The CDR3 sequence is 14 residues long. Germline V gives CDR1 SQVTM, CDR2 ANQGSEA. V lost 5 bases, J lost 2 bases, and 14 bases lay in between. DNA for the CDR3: TGCAGCGTTACAGTTAGCGGAGTCACAGATACGCAGTATTTT. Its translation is CSVTVSGVTDTQYF.

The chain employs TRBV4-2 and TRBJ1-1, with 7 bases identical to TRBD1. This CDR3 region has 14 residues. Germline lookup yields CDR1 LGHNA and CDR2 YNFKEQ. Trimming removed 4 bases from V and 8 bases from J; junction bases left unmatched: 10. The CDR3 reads CASSPIGQAGEAFF. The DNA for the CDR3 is TGTGCCAGCAGCCCGATCGGACAGGCCGGGGAAGCTTTCTTT.

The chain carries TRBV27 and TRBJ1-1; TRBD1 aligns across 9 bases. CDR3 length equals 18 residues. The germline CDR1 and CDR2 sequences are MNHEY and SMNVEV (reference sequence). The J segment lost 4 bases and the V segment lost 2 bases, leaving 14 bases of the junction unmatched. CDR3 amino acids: CASSLQSWGQGVPTEAFF. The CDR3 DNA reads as TGTGCCAGCAGTTTACAATCGTGGGGACAGGGTGTACCCACTGAAGCTTTCTTT.

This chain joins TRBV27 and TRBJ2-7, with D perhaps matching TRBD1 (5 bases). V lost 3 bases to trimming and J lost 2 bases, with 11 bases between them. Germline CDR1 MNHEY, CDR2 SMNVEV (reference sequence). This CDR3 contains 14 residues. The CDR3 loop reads CASSFGFRAYEQYF. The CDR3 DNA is TGTGCCAGCAGTTTCGGATTCAGGGCCTACGAGCAGTACTTC.

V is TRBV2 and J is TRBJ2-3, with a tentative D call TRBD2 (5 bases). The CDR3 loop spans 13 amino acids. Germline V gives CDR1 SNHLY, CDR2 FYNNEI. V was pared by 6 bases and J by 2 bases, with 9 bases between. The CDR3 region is CASSEDFTDTQYF. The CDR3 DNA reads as TGTGCCAGCAGCGAGGACTTCACAGATACGCAGTATTTT.

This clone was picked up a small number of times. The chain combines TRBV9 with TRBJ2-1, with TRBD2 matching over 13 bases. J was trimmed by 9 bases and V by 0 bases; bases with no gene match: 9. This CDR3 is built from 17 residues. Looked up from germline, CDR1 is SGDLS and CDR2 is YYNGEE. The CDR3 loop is CASSVALRTSGRGEQFF. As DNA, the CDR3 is TGTGCCAGCAGCGTAGCCCTCCGGACTAGCGGGAGAGGTGAGCAGTTCTTC.

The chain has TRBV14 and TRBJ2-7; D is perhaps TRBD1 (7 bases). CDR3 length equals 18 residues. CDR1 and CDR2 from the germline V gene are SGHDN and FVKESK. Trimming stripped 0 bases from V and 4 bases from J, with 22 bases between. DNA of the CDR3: TGTGCCAGCAGCCAAGATGTAGTTTGGAACAGGGGAGGTTACGAGCAGTACTTC. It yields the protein CASSQDVVWNRGGYEQYF.

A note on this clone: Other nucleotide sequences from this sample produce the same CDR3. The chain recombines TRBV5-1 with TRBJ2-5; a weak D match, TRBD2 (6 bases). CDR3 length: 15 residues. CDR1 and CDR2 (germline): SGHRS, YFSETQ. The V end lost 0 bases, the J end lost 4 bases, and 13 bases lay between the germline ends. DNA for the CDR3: TGCGCCAGCAGCTTGGCCGGCCAGGGAGGAGAGACCCAGTACTTC. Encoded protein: CASSLAGQGGETQYF.

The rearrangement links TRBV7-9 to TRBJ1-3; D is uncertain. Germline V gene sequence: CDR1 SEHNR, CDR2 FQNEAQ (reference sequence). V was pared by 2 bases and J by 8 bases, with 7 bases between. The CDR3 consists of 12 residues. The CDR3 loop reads CASSLTTDTIYF. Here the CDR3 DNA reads TGTGCCAGCAGCTTAACCACGGACACCATATATTTT. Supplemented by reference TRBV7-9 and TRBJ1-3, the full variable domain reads DTGVSQNPRHKITKRGQNVTFRCDPISEHNRLYWYRQTLGQGPEFLTYFQNEAQLEKSRLLSDRFSAERPKGSFSTLEIQRTEQGDSAMYLCASSLTTDTIYFGEGSWLTVV.

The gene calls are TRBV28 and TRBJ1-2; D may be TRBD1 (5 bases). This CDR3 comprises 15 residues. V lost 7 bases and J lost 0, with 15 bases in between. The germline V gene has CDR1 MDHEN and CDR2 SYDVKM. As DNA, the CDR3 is TGTGCCAGCATTAGTCTCCAGACAGCTAACTATGGCTACACCTTC. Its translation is CASISLQTANYGYTF.

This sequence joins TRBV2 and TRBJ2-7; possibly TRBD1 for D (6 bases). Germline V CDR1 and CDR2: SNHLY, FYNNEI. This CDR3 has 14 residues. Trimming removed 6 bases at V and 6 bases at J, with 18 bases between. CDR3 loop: CASSTGTRVSEQYF. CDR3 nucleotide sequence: TGTGCCAGCAGCACCGGGACACGGGTTTCCGAGCAGTACTTC.

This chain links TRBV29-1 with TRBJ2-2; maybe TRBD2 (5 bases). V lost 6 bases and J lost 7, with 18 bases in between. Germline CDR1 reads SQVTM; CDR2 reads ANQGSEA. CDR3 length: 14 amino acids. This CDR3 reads CSVSREGWSGELFF. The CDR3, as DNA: TGCAGCGTCAGCCGAGAGGGTTGGAGCGGGGAGCTGTTTTTT.

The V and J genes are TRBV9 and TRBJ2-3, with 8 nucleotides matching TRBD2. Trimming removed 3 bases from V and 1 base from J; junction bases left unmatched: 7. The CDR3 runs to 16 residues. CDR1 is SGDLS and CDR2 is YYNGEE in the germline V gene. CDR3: CASSARAGEGTDTQYF. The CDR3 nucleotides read TGTGCCAGCAGCGCCAGAGCGGGAGAGGGCACAGATACGCAGTATTTT.

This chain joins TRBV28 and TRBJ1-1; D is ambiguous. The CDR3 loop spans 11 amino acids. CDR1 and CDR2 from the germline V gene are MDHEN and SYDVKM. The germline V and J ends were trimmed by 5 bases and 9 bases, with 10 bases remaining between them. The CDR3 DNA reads TGTGCCAGCAGTAACTACTACCAAGCTTTCTTT. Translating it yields CASSNYYQAFF.